The present T cell receptor (beta chain) was sequenced within a study of T cells after yellow fever vaccination. Many counts were recorded for this clonotype. MiXCR, applied by TCRdb to the 5' RACE reads, yields one record per CDR3 protein. Of around 30,000 distinct CDR3 sequences in the sample, over 4.5% were seen once. The CDR3 totals 13 residues. The germline V gene has CDR1 LNHNV and CDR2 YYDKDF (reference sequence). Trimming cost V 0 bases and J 7 bases, with 7 bases left between them. This clonotype originated in a man in his thirties or forties who received the YFV17D yellow fever vaccine. The V call is TRBV15, the J call TRBJ2-1, with D possibly TRBD1 on 5 matching bases. The sample here was CD8+ T cells sorted from PBMCs, taken 10 days after the yellow fever booster vaccination. CDR3: CATSREGANEQFF. The CDR3 DNA reads TGTGCCACCAGCAGAGAAGGGGCGAATGAGCAGTTCTTC. The full variable domain, in which reference TRBV15 and TRBJ2-1 provide the parts outside the CDR3, is DAMVIQNPRYQVTQFGKPVTLSCSQTLNHNVMYWYQQKSSQAPKLLFHYYDKDFNNEADTPDNFQSRRPNTSFCFLDIRSPGLGDTAMYLCATSREGANEQFFGPGTRLTVL.